This TCR beta chain was profiled in a study of tissue T cells after allogeneic stem cell transplantation. The time point was: mouse harvest day 14 after allogeneic transplant. Tail vein injection delivered 10^7 T-cell-depleted bone marrow cells and 10^6 splenic CD5+ T cells. Tissues came from B6→BALB/c major-mismatch GVHD mice at day 7 or 14. As for this clone: Any gene name here is a mouse gene name. The read terminates 1 residue before the CDR3 end, so the remaining end is supplied by the germline J gene.

Method: immunoSEQ multiplex PCR; TCRdb's copy keeps in-frame clones and lacks some. Of 3,500 or so clones in the sample, over 45% are singletons; the top ten hold roughly 15%. The CDR3 runs to 15 residues. V dropped 3 bases and J dropped 0 bases, with 8 bases sitting between them. The germline CDR1 and CDR2 sequences are KGHPV and FQNQEV (reference sequence). Sequenced: gut tissue. J is TRBJ2-2 and V is TRBV26; TRBD1 is a possible D gene (6 bases). This TCR was recovered from a female BALB/c mouse given C57BL/6 T cells with graft-versus-host disease after an allogeneic hematopoietic cell transplant. CDR3 region: CASSLPGANTGQLYF. The part of the CDR3 DNA that was read is TGTGCCAGCAGTCTACCAGGGGCAAACACCGGGCAGCTCTAC.